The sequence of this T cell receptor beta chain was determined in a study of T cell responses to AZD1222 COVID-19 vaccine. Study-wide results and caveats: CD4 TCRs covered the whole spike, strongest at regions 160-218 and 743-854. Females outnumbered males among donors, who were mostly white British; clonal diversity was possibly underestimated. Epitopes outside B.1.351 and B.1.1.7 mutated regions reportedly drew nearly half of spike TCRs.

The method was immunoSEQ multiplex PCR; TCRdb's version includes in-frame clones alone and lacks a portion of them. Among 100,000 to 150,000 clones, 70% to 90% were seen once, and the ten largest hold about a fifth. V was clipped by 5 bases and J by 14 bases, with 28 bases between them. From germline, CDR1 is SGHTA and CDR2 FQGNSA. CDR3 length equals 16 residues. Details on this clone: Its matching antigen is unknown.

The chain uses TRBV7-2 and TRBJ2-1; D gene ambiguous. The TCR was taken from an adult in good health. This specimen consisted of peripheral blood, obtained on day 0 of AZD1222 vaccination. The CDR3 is CASSTSTQLGWGYKFF. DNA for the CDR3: TGTGCCAGCAGCACTTCGACCCAGTTGGGGTGGGGTTATAAGTTCTTC.